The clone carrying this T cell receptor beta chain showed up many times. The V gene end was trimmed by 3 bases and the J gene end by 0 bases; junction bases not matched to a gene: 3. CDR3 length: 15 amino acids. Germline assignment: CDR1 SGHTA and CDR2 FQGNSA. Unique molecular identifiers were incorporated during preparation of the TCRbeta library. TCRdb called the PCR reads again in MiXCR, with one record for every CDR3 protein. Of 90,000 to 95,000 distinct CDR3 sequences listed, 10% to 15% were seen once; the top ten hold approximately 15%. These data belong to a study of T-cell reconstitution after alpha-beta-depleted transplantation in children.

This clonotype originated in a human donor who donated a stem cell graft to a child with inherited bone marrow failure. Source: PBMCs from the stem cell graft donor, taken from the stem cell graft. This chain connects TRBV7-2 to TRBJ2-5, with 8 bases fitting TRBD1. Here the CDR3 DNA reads TGTGCCAGCAGCTTCCGACAGGGGTACCAAGAGACCCAGTACTTC. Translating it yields CASSFRQGYQETQYF.